The 20 T cell receptor beta chains in this list originate from one sample, sequenced in a study of T cells in localized non-small cell lung cancer. The assay was immunoSEQ multiplex PCR, and TCRdb's table has in-frame clones only and misses some. Here the sample spans over a thousand clones, about 22% being singletons. This sample comprised normal lung tissue next to the tumor, obtained before any cancer treatment. The receptors come from a woman aged 40 to 75 with stage I lung adenocarcinoma.

The genes are TRBV19 and TRBJ2-5, with TRBD2 matching over 8 bases. V dropped 0 bases and J dropped 5; count of bases not matched to a gene: 11. CDR3 length: 17 residues. CDR1 and CDR2 (germline): LNHDA, SQIVND (reference sequence). CDR3 region: CASSIDGSGSPGETQYF. The CDR3 nucleotides are TGTGCCAGTAGTATAGATGGGAGCGGGAGCCCCGGGGAGACCCAGTACTTC.

V gene TRBV29-1 combines with J gene TRBJ2-2; TRBD1 agrees at 7 bases. J gave up 3 bases and V 5 bases, and 6 bases lay outside the gene matches. Germline V gene lookup returns CDR1 SQVTM and CDR2 ANQGSEA. The CDR3 is 14 amino acids. The CDR3 sequence: CSVSRTGDTGELFF. The DNA of the CDR3 is TGCAGCGTTAGTCGGACAGGCGACACCGGGGAGCTGTTTTTT.

The chain employs TRBV9 and TRBJ1-1, with no clear D. V was trimmed by 0 bases and J by 2 bases, leaving 11 bases between them. Looked up from germline, CDR1 is SGDLS and CDR2 is YYNGEE. This CDR3 spans 15 amino acids. This CDR3 is CASSVDPGPNTEAFF. The CDR3 region has the DNA TGTGCCAGCAGCGTAGATCCAGGTCCCAACACTGAAGCTTTCTTT.

The J gene is TRBJ1-1, the V gene TRBV11-3; D might be TRBD1 (6 bases). V was cut by 6 bases and J by 6 bases, with 20 bases left in between. The CDR3 totals 15 residues. Germline V CDR1 and CDR2: SGHNT, YENEEA. The CDR3 region has the DNA TGTGCCAGCAGAAAAGAACAGGGAGTAATCGCTGAAGCTTTCTTT. The encoded protein is CASRKEQGVIAEAFF.

The V call is TRBV10-3, the J call TRBJ2-7; 9 bases fit TRBD1. The V and J ends lost 1 base and 4 bases, in that order; junction bases with no gene match: 8. The CDR3 is 16 residues long. Per germline, CDR1 ENHRY and CDR2 SYGVKD. The CDR3 coding sequence is TGTGCCATCAGTGAGTTCCACCGGGACAGGGCGTACGAGCAGTACTTC. It encodes CAISEFHRDRAYEQYF.

This clone qualifies as medium-sized. This chain uses TRBV6-8 with TRBJ2-1; a possible D gene is TRBD1 (7 bases). The CDR3 consists of 16 residues. V lost 2 bases and J 0 bases, leaving 11 bases between the germline ends. Per the germline V gene, CDR1 is MNHGY and CDR2 is SAAAGT. CDR3 residues: CASSYSQGGSYNEQFF. DNA of the CDR3: TGTGCCAGCAGTTACAGCCAGGGGGGCTCCTACAATGAGCAGTTCTTC.

By sample fraction, this clone is large. V gene TRBV6-8 combines with J gene TRBJ1-6; TRBD1 aligns across 8 bases. The J segment lost 5 bases and the V segment lost 2 bases, leaving 2 bases of the junction unmatched. The length of the CDR3 is 15 residues. From germline, CDR1 is MNHGY and CDR2 SAAAGT. CDR3 in DNA: TGTGCCAGCAGTTACACGACAGGGGATAATTCACCCCTCCACTTT. Protein sequence: CASSYTTGDNSPLHF.

The rearrangement joins TRBV7-7 to TRBJ1-6; possible D gene TRBD1, 5 bases. Germline-derived CDR1 and CDR2 are SSHAT and FNYEAQ (reference sequence). The CDR3 covers 15 residues. V was clipped by 1 base and J by 12 bases, with 16 bases between them. For the CDR3, the DNA is TGTGCCAGCAGCTTAGAGGGACCCCCACGGGAACCCCTCCACTTT. Protein: CASSLEGPPREPLHF. Full variable domain (remainder filled in from reference TRBV7-7 and TRBJ1-6): GAGVSQSPRYKVTKRGQDVTLRCDPISSHATLYWYQQALGQGPEFLTYFNYEAQPDKSGLPSDRFSAERPEGSISTLTIQRTEQRDSAMYRCASSLEGPPREPLHFGNGTRLTVT.

This clone has a handful of counts. The gene calls are TRBV4-1 and TRBJ1-5, with TRBD1 as a possible D gene (5 bases). The germline V and J ends were trimmed by 1 base and 4 bases, with 14 bases remaining between them. Germline V gives CDR1 MGHRA, CDR2 YSYEKL. CDR3 length: 16 residues. The CDR3 loop is CASSQGAWGENQPQHF. CDR3 in DNA: TGCGCCAGCAGCCAAGGTGCGTGGGGGGAAAATCAGCCCCAGCATTTT.

The rearrangement uses TRBV11-3 and TRBJ2-4, with TRBD1 identical over 8 bases. This CDR3 region has 16 residues. V trimming: 5 bases; J trimming: 2 bases; junction bases outside the gene matches: 8. Germline V CDR1 and CDR2: SGHNT, YENEEA. The CDR3 nucleotides are TGTGCCAGCAGCGATGGACAGGGATCAACCAAAAACATTCAGTACTTC. Amino acids: CASSDGQGSTKNIQYF.

This clone is categorized as large (0.1 to 1%). The chain uses TRBV9 and TRBJ1-3; no definite D call. CDR3 length: 15 residues. CDR1 SGDLS and CDR2 YYNGEE come from the germline V gene. The V end lost 0 bases, the J end lost 8 bases, and 15 bases lay between the germline ends. For the CDR3, the DNA is TGTGCCAGCAGCGTAGAGAAGGTCCCCGTAGACACCATATATTTT. Its protein is CASSVEKVPVDTIYF.

The rearrangement uses TRBV6-8 and TRBJ1-1; a weak D match, TRBD1 (5 bases). The germline V gene has CDR1 MNHGY and CDR2 SAAAGT. CDR3 length: 18 amino acids. The ends were cut back, 4 bases at V and 0 bases at J, with 21 bases in the middle. The CDR3 sequence is CASSLRVSGGVVNTEAFF. The CDR3 region has the DNA TGTGCCAGCAGTTTAAGGGTTTCGGGGGGAGTCGTGAACACTGAAGCTTTCTTT.

This clone occurred a few times. V usage is TRBV12-2 and J usage is TRBJ2-6; the D segment call TRBD1 is taken from the table without a DNA check. TRBV12-2 represents a pseudogene. The CDR3 is 16 amino acids. CDR3 bases: TGTGCCGGCCAAGACAGGGGCTCGTCTGGGGCCAACGTCCTGACTTTC. Translation gives CAGQDRGSSGANVLTF.

This clone has more than one count but fewer than ten. The gene calls are TRBV11-3 and TRBJ2-5, with TRBD2 matching over 10 bases. Germline V gene lookup returns CDR1 SGHNT and CDR2 YENEEA. V gave up 2 bases and J gave up 4 bases; unmatched junction bases: 4. The CDR3 is made up of 15 amino acids. The CDR3, as DNA: TGTGCCAGCAGCTTACAGCGGGGGGGCCTAGAGACCCAGTACTTC. Its protein is CASSLQRGGLETQYF.

The chain has TRBV25-1 and TRBJ2-5, with 10 bases fitting TRBD1. The ends lost 4 bases at V and 1 base at J; junction bases unmatched: 3. This CDR3 has 15 residues. The V gene's germline CDR1 is MGHDK and CDR2 SYGVNS. The CDR3 is CASSGGQGPQETQYF. Here the CDR3 DNA reads TGTGCCAGCAGTGGGGGACAGGGGCCCCAAGAGACCCAGTACTTC.

This clone was recorded a few times. V is TRBV18 and J is TRBJ2-1; maybe TRBD2 (6 bases). The CDR3 totals 14 residues. Trimming took 5 bases from V and 7 from J, leaving 15 bases between them. The germline CDR1 and CDR2 sequences are KGHSH and LQKENI. Written as DNA, the CDR3 is TGTGCCAGCTCATTCATTGGAGGGGCGAATGAGCAGTTCTTC. It translates to CASSFIGGANEQFF.

This clone was counted only a few times. V and J are TRBV9 and TRBJ2-5, with 7 bases lining up with TRBD1. This CDR3 region has 15 residues. Losses at the gene ends were 1 base for V and 3 bases for J; bases not matched to a gene: 6. Germline V gives CDR1 SGDLS, CDR2 YYNGEE. The DNA for the CDR3 is TGTGCCAGCAGCGTATCCCCCGGGACAGAAGAGACCCAGTACTTC. This sequence encodes CASSVSPGTEETQYF.

By share, this clone counts as large. The J gene is TRBJ2-5, the V gene TRBV6-8; 8 positions match TRBD2. CDR1 and CDR2 (germline): MNHGY, SAAAGT. The J segment lost 5 bases and the V segment lost 6 bases, leaving 5 bases of the junction unmatched. The length of the CDR3 is 13 residues. This chain's CDR3 is CASRGTSWETQYF. The CDR3 DNA reads as TGTGCCAGCAGAGGGACTAGTTGGGAGACCCAGTACTTC.

This clone has only a few counts. The chain carries TRBV6-8 and TRBJ1-2; D call uncertain. From germline, CDR1 is MNHGY and CDR2 SAAAGT. The CDR3 is 14 residues long. The ends were cut back, 5 bases at V and 5 bases at J, with 15 bases in the middle. The CDR3 DNA reads TGTGCCAGCAGTCTACTGGCTGCGAAGTATGGCTACACCTTC. Protein sequence: CASSLLAAKYGYTF.

The CDR3 reads CASSLDPGQGADTQYF. In nucleotides, the CDR3 is TGCGCCAGCAGCTTGGATCCGGGACAGGGTGCAGATACGCAGTATTTT. The chain has TRBV5-1 and TRBJ2-3; 9 nucleotides agree with TRBD1. Germline values: CDR1 SGHRS, CDR2 YFSETQ. The length of the CDR3 is 16 residues. V dropped 0 bases and J dropped 4; count of bases not matched to a gene: 6.